This T cell receptor (beta chain) was documented in a study of blood T cell repertoires in COVID-19. Turning to the study itself: From T cells, B-cell-depleted T cells, or PBMCs came the material, which was cDNA or gDNA.

This clone appeared a few times. Losses at the gene ends were 0 bases for V and 4 bases for J; bases not matched to a gene: 6. Germline assignment: CDR1 MGHRA and CDR2 YSYEKL. This CDR3 contains 15 residues. Source study methods: Scientists estimated how many nucleated cells there were by amplifying reference gene primers. Assay used: immunoSEQ multiplex PCR; TCRdb lists only in-frame clones, some missing. V and J calls and clone size follow that table, whereas D and trimming were derived from the DNA. The sample gives roughly 260,000 clones, roughly 80% of which show up once; under 4.5% is in the top ten.

The source material was peripheral blood. J is TRBJ2-7 and V is TRBV4-1; 7 bases line up with TRBD2. This receptor was obtained from a woman in her thirties or forties with active or convalescent COVID-19. Written as DNA, the CDR3 is TGCGCCAGCAGCCAAGATGAGACTAGCCTTTACGAGCAGTACTTC. It codes for CASSQDETSLYEQYF.